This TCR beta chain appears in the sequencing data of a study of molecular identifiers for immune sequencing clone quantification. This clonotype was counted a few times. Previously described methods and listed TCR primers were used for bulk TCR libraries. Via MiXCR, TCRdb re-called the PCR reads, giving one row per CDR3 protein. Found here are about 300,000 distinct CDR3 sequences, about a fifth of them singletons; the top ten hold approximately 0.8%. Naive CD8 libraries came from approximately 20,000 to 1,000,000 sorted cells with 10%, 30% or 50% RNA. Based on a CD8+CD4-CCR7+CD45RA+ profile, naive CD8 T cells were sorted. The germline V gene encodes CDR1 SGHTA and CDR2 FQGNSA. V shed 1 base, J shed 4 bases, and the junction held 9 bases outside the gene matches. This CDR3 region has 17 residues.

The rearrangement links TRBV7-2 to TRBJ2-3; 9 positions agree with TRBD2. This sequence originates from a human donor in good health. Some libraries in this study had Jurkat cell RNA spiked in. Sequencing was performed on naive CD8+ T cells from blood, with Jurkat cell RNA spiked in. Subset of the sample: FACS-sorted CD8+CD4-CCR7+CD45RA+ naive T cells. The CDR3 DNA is TGTGCCAGCAGCTTAGTTGCGGGGGGGTCGCGGTCAGATACGCAGTATTTT. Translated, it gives CASSLVAGGSRSDTQYF. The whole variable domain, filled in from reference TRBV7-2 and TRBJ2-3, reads GAGVSQSPSNKVTEKGKDVELRCDPISGHTALYWYRQSLGQGLEFLIYFQGNSAPDKSGLPSDRFSAERTGGSVSTLTIQRTQQEDSAVYLCASSLVAGGSRSDTQYFGPGTRLTVL.